This entry concerns a single TCR beta chain. Other DNA sequences in the sample encode the same CDR3. Original data processing: Estimation of nucleated cell counts was performed using reference gene primer amplification. Data came from immunoSEQ multiplex PCR; TCRdb stores just in-frame clones and leaves some out. The V and J calls and clone size are taken from that table; D and trimming were inferred from the DNA. The table has roughly 190,000 clones, approximately 90% seen once. The CDR3 is 14 residues long. Germline-derived CDR1 and CDR2 are SGHRS and YFSETQ. V gave up 0 bases and J gave up 2 bases; unmatched junction bases: 0. This specimen belongs to a study of blood T cell repertoires in COVID-19. Study details: Some COVID-19 samples were acute and others convalescent; all came from the United States, Italy and Spain.

Sequencing was carried out using peripheral blood. This sequence joins TRBV5-1 and TRBJ1-2; TRBD1 matches 8 bases. The sequence derives from a man between 60 and 70 years old with active or convalescent COVID-19. The CDR3 spells CASSLGQGNYGYTF. The CDR3 coding sequence is TGCGCCAGCAGCTTGGGACAGGGGAACTATGGCTACACCTTC.